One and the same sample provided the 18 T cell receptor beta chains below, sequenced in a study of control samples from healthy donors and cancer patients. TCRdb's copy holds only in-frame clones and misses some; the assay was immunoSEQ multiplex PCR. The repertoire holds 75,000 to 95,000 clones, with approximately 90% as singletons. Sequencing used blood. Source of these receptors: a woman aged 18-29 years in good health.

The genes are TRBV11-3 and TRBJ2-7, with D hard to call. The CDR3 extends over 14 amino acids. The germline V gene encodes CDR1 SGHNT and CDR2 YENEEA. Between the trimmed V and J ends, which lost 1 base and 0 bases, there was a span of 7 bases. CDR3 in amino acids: CASSLAPDSYEQYF. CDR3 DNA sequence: TGTGCCAGCAGCTTAGCTCCGGACTCCTACGAGCAGTACTTC.

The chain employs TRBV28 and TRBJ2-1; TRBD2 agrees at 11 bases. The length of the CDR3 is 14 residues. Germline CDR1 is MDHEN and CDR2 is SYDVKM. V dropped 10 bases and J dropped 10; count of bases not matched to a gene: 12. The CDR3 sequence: CAINSGGASREQFF. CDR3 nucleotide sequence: TGTGCCATCAATAGCGGGGGGGCCTCGCGGGAGCAGTTCTTC.

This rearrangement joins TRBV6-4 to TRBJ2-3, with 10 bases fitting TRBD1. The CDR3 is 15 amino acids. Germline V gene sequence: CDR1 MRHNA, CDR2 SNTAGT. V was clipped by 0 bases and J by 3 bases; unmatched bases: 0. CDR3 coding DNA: TGTGCCAGCAGTGACTCGGGACAGGGGACAGATACGCAGTATTTT. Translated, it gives CASSDSGQGTDTQYF.

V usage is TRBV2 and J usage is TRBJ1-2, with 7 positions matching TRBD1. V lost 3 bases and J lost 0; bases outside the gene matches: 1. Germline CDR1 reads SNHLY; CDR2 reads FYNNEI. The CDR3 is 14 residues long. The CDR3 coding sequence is TGTGCCAGCAGTGACGGGACAGCTAACTATGGCTACACCTTC. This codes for CASSDGTANYGYTF. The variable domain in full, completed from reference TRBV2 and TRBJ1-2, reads EPEVTQTPSHQVTQMGQEVILRCVPISNHLYFYWYRQILGQKVEFLVSFYNNEISEKSEIFDDQFSVERPDGSNFTLKIRSTKLEDSAMYFCASSDGTANYGYTFGSGTRLTVV.

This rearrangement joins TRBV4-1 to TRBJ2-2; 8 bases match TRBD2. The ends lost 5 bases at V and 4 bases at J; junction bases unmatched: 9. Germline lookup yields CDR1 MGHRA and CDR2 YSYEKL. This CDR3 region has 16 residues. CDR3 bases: TGCGCCAGCAGCTCAGCGGGAGCGGGGTCCACCGGGGAGCTGTTTTTT. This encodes CASSSAGAGSTGELFF.

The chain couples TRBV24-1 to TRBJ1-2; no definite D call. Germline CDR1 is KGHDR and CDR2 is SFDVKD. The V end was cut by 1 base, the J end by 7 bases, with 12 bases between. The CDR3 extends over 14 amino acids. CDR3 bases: TGTGCCACCAGTGATTTTACAGCCCGGGGTGGCTACACCTTC. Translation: CATSDFTARGGYTF.

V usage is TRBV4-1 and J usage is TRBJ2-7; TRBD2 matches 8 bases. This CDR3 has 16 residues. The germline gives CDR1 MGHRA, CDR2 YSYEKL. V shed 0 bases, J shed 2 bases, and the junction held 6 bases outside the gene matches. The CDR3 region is CASSQDNGGAAYEQYF. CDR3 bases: TGCGCCAGCAGCCAAGATAACGGGGGGGCTGCCTACGAGCAGTACTTC.

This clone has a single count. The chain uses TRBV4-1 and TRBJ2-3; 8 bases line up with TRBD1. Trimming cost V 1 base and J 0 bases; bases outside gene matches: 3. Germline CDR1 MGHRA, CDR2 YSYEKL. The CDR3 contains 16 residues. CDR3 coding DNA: TGCGCCAGCAGCCAAGTATGGACAGGGAGCACAGATACGCAGTATTTT. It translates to CASSQVWTGSTDTQYF.

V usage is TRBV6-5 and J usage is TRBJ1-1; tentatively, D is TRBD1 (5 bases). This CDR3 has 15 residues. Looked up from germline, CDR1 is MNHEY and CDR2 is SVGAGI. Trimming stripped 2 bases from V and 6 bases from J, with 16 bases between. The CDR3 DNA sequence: TGTGCCAGCAGTTACAAGAGGGGTCGTTTAGCTGAAGCTTTCTTT. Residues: CASSYKRGRLAEAFF.

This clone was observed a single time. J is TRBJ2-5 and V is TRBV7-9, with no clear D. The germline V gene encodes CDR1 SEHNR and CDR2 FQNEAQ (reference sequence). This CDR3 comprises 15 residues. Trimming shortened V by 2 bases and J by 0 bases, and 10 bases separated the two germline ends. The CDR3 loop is CASSLLFVDQETQYF. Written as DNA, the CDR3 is TGTGCCAGCAGCTTATTGTTTGTGGACCAAGAGACCCAGTACTTC.

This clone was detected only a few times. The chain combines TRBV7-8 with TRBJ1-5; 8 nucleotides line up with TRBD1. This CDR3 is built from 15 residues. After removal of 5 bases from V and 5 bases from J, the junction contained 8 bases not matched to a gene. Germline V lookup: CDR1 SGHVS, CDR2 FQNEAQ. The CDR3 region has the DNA TGTGCCAGCAGCGCATCAGGGACAGGTCATCAGCCCCAGCATTTT. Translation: CASSASGTGHQPQHF.

CDR3 nucleotides: TGTGCCAGCAGCGCACCCGATGCGACCTCCACTGAAGCTTTCTTT. Translation: CASSAPDATSTEAFF. The V gene is TRBV9, the J gene TRBJ1-1; no firm D call. The CDR3 runs 15 residues. V lost 3 bases and J lost 4, with 16 bases in between. Looked up from germline, CDR1 is SGDLS and CDR2 is YYNGEE.

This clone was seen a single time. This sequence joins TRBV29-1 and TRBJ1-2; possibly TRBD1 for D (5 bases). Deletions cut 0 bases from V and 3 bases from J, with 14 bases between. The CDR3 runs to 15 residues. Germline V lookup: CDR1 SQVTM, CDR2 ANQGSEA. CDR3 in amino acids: CSVEDQRGYYYGYTF. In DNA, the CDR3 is TGCAGCGTTGAAGATCAGCGGGGGTATTACTATGGCTACACCTTC.

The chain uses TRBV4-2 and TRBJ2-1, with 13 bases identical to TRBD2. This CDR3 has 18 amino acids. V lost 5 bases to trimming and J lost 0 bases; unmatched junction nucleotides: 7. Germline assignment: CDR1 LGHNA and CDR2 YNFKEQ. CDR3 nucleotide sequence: TGTGCCAGCAGCGATTGGACTAGCGGGGGCCTCTCCTACAATGAGCAGTTCTTC. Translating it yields CASSDWTSGGLSYNEQFF.

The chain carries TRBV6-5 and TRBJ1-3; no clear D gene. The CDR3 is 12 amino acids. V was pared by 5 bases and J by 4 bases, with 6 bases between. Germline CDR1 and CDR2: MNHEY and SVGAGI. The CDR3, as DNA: TGTGCCAGCAGTCGCGACGGAAACACCATATATTTT. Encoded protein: CASSRDGNTIYF.

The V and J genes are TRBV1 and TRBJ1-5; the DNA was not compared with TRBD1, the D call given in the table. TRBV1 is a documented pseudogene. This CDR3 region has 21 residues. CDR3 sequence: CTSSQDGRLQQAILSNQPQHF. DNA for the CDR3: TGCACCAGCAGCCAAGATGGAAGGCTCCAGCAGGCCATCCTTAGCAATCAGCCCCAGCATTTT.

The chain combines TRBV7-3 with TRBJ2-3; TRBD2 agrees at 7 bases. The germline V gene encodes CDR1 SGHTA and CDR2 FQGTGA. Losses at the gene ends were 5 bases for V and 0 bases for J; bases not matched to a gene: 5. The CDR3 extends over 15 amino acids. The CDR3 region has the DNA TGTGCCAGCAGCGACGGGGGGATCAGCACAGATACGCAGTATTTT. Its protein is CASSDGGISTDTQYF.

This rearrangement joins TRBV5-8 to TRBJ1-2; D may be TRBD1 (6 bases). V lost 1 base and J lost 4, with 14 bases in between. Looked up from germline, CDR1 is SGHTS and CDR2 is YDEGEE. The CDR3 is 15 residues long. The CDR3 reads CASSLFGGPGYGYTF. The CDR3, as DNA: TGTGCCAGCAGCTTGTTCGGGGGGCCGGGCTATGGCTACACCTTC.